The 26 T cell receptor beta chains below all came from one sample that was sequenced in a study of T-cell reconstitution after alpha-beta-depleted transplantation in children. The library targeted TCRbeta and was prepared with unique molecular identifiers. TCRdb analysed the PCR reads with MiXCR anew, one entry per CDR3 protein. The data show about 440,000 distinct CDR3 sequences, 43% seen once. The source was PBMCs, collected before TCRalphabeta/CD19-depleted stem cell transplant. Receptors originate from a girl aged 2-10 years with aplastic anemia, due to receive a stem cell transplant.

This clonotype was counted a single time. The chain has TRBV21-1 and TRBJ2-7; the D call TRBD1 from the table was never checked on the DNA. TRBV21-1 is a recognized pseudogene. The CDR3 consists of 18 residues. CDR3 sequence: CASSNPGQGHCPPYEQYF. The CDR3 bases are TGTGCCAGCAGCAACCCAGGACAGGGCCATTGTCCTCCCTACGAGCAGTACTTC.

This clonotype was observed a single time. CDR3 bases: TGTGCCAGCAGCGCGGGACTAGCGGGGCCCTTCTCCTACAATGAGCAGTTCTTC. Residues: CASSAGLAGPFSYNEQFF. This rearrangement joins TRBV11-2 to TRBJ2-1, with TRBD2 matching 13 bases. The germline gives CDR1 SGHAT, CDR2 FQNNGV. CDR3 length: 18 residues. J was trimmed by 0 bases and V by 5 bases; bases with no gene match: 7. Filled out from reference TRBV11-2 and TRBJ2-1, the complete variable domain reads EAGVAQSPRYKIIEKRQSVAFWCNPISGHATLYWYQQILGQGPKLLIQFQNNGVVDDSQLPKDRFSAERLKGVDSTLKIQPAKLEDSAVYLCASSAGLAGPFSYNEQFFGPGTRLTVL.

This clonotype was seen ten or more times. The chain links TRBV5-1 to TRBJ2-7; either TRBD1 or TRBD2 may fit D (6 bases each). The CDR3 covers 14 residues. Between the trimmed V and J ends, which lost 1 base and 2 bases, there was a span of 10 bases. Germline values: CDR1 SGHRS, CDR2 YFSETQ. The chain's CDR3 is CASSLSRGAYEQYF. For the CDR3, the DNA is TGCGCCAGCAGCTTGTCGAGGGGGGCCTACGAGCAGTACTTC. The full variable domain, its missing parts supplied by reference TRBV5-1 and TRBJ2-7, is KAGVTQTPRYLIKTRGQQVTLSCSPISGHRSVSWYQQTPGQGLQFLFEYFSETQRNKGNFPGRFSGRQFSNSRSEMNVSTLELGDSALYLCASSLSRGAYEQYFGPGTRLTVT.

The rearrangement joins TRBV20-1 to TRBJ1-5; D remains unclear. The CDR3 contains 14 residues. V was cut by 6 bases and J by 6 bases, with 18 bases left in between. Germline CDR1 DFQATT, CDR2 SNEGSKA (reference sequence). The CDR3 spells CSAKGRLLGQPQHF. DNA of the CDR3: TGCAGTGCAAAAGGACGGTTACTTGGTCAGCCCCAGCATTTT.

This clonotype occurred many times. The chain recombines TRBV20-1 with TRBJ2-3; 10 bases agree with TRBD2. The CDR3 sequence is 15 residues long. CDR1 is DFQATT, CDR2 SNEGSKA, per germline (reference sequence). Germline trimming cut 1 base from V and 6 bases from J; bases unmatched to any gene: 7. The CDR3, as DNA: TGCAGTGCTAGAGTCCCTAGCGGGGGCCTGGATACGCAGTATTTT. It codes for CSARVPSGGLDTQYF.

The chain has TRBV27 and TRBJ2-3; no reliable D call. Between the trimmed V and J ends, which lost 0 bases and 4 bases, there was a span of 8 bases. This CDR3 spans 14 amino acids. Germline CDR1 MNHEY, CDR2 SMNVEV (reference sequence). The CDR3 bases are TGTGCCAGCAGTTTATCTCTGATGGCAGATACGCAGTATTTT. It encodes CASSLSLMADTQYF.

This clonotype was observed at least ten times. This chain joins TRBV7-2 and TRBJ2-5; perhaps TRBD2 as D (6 bases). This CDR3 comprises 15 residues. Germline V CDR1 and CDR2: SGHTA, FQGNSA. Trimming took 3 bases from V and 1 from J, leaving 12 bases between them. Written as DNA, the CDR3 is TGTGCCAGCAGCTTGGTAGCGGAGCGCCAAGAGACCCAGTACTTC. Translated, it gives CASSLVAERQETQYF.

The V gene is TRBV3-1, the J gene TRBJ1-2; D remains ambiguous. This CDR3 spans 14 amino acids. V lost 0 bases, J lost 4 bases, and 9 bases lay in between. Germline V gene sequence: CDR1 LGHDT, CDR2 YNNKEL (reference sequence). The CDR3 sequence: CASSQDTGVYGYTF. The CDR3 nucleotides read TGTGCCAGCAGCCAAGATACGGGCGTCTATGGCTACACCTTC.

This clonotype was counted only a few times. The chain couples TRBV10-3 to TRBJ2-7; D may be TRBD1 or TRBD2 (5 bases each). Germline V gene sequence: CDR1 ENHRY, CDR2 SYGVKD. The V end was cut by 11 bases, the J end by 2 bases, with 13 bases between. CDR3 length: 12 amino acids. The CDR3 is CASRDGAYEQYF. CDR3 DNA sequence: TGTGCCTCCCGGGACGGAGCCTACGAGCAGTACTTC.

CDR3 DNA sequence: TGCGCCAGCAGCTTGGCCGGAGTGGTGTCAGATACGCAGTATTTT. Translation: CASSLAGVVSDTQYF. The rearrangement uses TRBV5-1 and TRBJ2-3; D call uncertain. Between the trimmed V and J ends, which lost 0 bases and 4 bases, there was a span of 12 bases. CDR3 length: 15 residues. Germline CDR1 reads SGHRS; CDR2 reads YFSETQ.

The chain employs TRBV20-1 and TRBJ1-1; 7 nucleotides agree with TRBD1. CDR1 and CDR2 (germline): DFQATT, SNEGSKA (reference sequence). CDR3 size: 13 residues. V lost 5 bases and J lost 1; bases outside the gene matches: 4. The CDR3 region has the DNA TGCAGTGCTTTGACAGGGCGGAACACTGAAGCTTTCTTT. Translating gives CSALTGRNTEAFF.

This clonotype has a count of ten or more. V and J are TRBV7-2 and TRBJ2-3; D not certain. Germline V gene lookup returns CDR1 SGHTA and CDR2 FQGNSA. Trimming took 9 bases from V and 0 from J, leaving 10 bases between them. CDR3 length equals 13 residues. The CDR3 region has the DNA TGTGCCAGTGATAGACATAGCACAGATACGCAGTATTTT. It translates to CASDRHSTDTQYF.

The chain couples TRBV12-3 or TRBV12-4 to TRBJ2-3; TRBD2 aligns across 7 bases. The V and J ends lost 6 bases and 2 bases, in that order; junction bases with no gene match: 8. This CDR3 has 15 amino acids. CDR3 in DNA: TGTGCCAGCAGACTAAGCGGGGACGACACAGATACGCAGTATTTT. As protein: CASRLSGDDTDTQYF.

In this sample, this clonotype turned up a few times. The chain uses TRBV18 and TRBJ2-1, with unresolved D. This CDR3 is built from 16 residues. V lost 1 base and J 0 bases, leaving 10 bases between the germline ends. CDR1 is KGHSH and CDR2 is LQKENI in the germline V gene. The CDR3 loop is CASSPQGQSSYNEQFF. The CDR3 DNA follows: TGTGCCAGCTCACCACAGGGCCAGAGCTCCTACAATGAGCAGTTCTTC.

This clonotype was detected a few times. The rearrangement joins TRBV6-4 to TRBJ1-1; D unresolved. Germline V gene lookup returns CDR1 MRHNA and CDR2 SNTAGT. This CDR3 spans 18 amino acids. V was cut by 8 bases and J by 0 bases, with 25 bases left in between. CDR3 residues: CASGRVKWSKALNTEAFF. CDR3 in DNA: TGTGCCAGCGGGCGCGTTAAGTGGAGTAAAGCCTTGAACACTGAAGCTTTCTTT.

The chain couples TRBV6-2 or TRBV6-3 to TRBJ2-7; 10 bases align to TRBD2. Germline CDR1 is MNHEY and CDR2 is SVGEGT. This CDR3 is 18 amino acids long. Germline trimming cut 0 bases from V and 5 bases from J; bases unmatched to any gene: 13. The CDR3 is CASSYSSGSGRLLDEQYF. DNA for the CDR3: TGTGCCAGCAGTTACTCTTCTGGTAGCGGGAGGCTGCTAGACGAGCAGTACTTC.

V usage is TRBV7-9 and J usage is TRBJ1-5; 8 bases are shared with TRBD1. This CDR3 region has 15 residues. Looked up from germline, CDR1 is SEHNR and CDR2 is FQNEAQ (reference sequence). J was trimmed by 4 bases and V by 2 bases; bases with no gene match: 4. The CDR3 nucleotides are TGTGCCAGCAGCTTAAGCACAGGGGGAAATCAGCCCCAGCATTTT. This translates into CASSLSTGGNQPQHF.

The V gene is TRBV11-2, the J gene TRBJ2-1, with D unclear. The CDR3 consists of 12 residues. V lost 2 bases and J lost 9, with 8 bases in between. Germline V gene data show CDR1 as SGHAT and CDR2 as FQNNGV. The chain's CDR3 is CASSLYGFEQFF. The CDR3 DNA reads TGTGCCAGCAGCTTATACGGCTTTGAGCAGTTCTTC.

This clonotype has a handful of counts. The rearrangement joins TRBV3-1 to TRBJ2-4; D gene uncertain. The V gene's germline CDR1 is LGHDT and CDR2 YNNKEL (reference sequence). The ends were cut back, 1 base at V and 1 base at J, with 14 bases in the middle. The CDR3 sequence is 17 residues long. The CDR3 loop reads CASSQVTLSGAKNIQYF. CDR3 nucleotide sequence: TGTGCCAGCAGCCAAGTTACTTTATCTGGGGCCAAAAACATTCAGTACTTC.

There are a few counts of this clonotype. This chain links TRBV27 with TRBJ1-5, with no clear D. Between the trimmed V and J ends, which lost 6 bases and 2 bases, there was a span of 14 bases. The CDR3 totals 15 residues. CDR1 MNHEY and CDR2 SMNVEV come from the germline V gene (reference sequence). The chain's CDR3 is CASRRNTDRNQPQHF. The CDR3 bases are TGTGCCAGCAGAAGGAATACGGACCGCAATCAGCCCCAGCATTTT.

This clonotype has only a few counts. A read error may produce the germline difference seen at one junction end. CDR3 protein: CANSQNGGATQYF. The CDR3 nucleotides read TGCGCCAACAGCCAAAACGGAGGAGCTACGCAGTATTTT. J is TRBJ2-3 and V is TRBV4-1, with D maybe TRBD2 (5 bases). The germline gives CDR1 MGHRA, CDR2 YSYEKL. This CDR3 has 13 residues.

This clonotype was detected only once. The chain recombines TRBV28 with TRBJ2-7, with a tentative D call TRBD1 (5 bases). The V gene lost 3 bases and the J gene lost 0 bases, with 15 bases spanning the gap. The CDR3 is 16 residues long. Germline-derived CDR1 and CDR2 are MDHEN and SYDVKM. Here the CDR3 reads CASSFFSGSPSYEQYF. In DNA, the CDR3 is TGTGCCAGCAGTTTCTTTTCAGGGTCGCCCTCCTACGAGCAGTACTTC.

In its sample, this clonotype was seen many times. The chain employs TRBV5-1 and TRBJ1-1; D not certain. V dropped 0 bases and J dropped 4 bases, with 10 bases sitting between them. From germline, CDR1 is SGHRS and CDR2 YFSETQ. This CDR3 is 14 amino acids long. The CDR3 sequence is CASSLEGRPTEAFF. In DNA form, the CDR3 reads TGCGCCAGCAGCTTGGAAGGGAGACCCACTGAAGCTTTCTTT.

This clonotype has at least ten counts. J is TRBJ2-7 and V is TRBV6-1; 12 bases fit TRBD2. The germline gives CDR1 MNHNS, CDR2 SASEGT. This CDR3 region has 13 residues. With 8 bases clipped from V and 1 base from J, the junction kept 0 bases outside the gene matches. CDR3 protein: CASGLAGSYEQYF. Written as DNA, the CDR3 is TGTGCCAGCGGACTAGCGGGATCCTACGAGCAGTACTTC.

The rearrangement uses TRBV10-3 and TRBJ1-2; TRBD1 aligns across 8 bases. V gave up 2 bases and J gave up 8 bases; unmatched junction bases: 7. Germline CDR1 and CDR2: ENHRY and SYGVKD. The CDR3 runs to 14 residues. The chain's CDR3 is CAISEPGQGRGYTF. The CDR3 nucleotides are TGTGCCATCAGTGAGCCAGGACAGGGACGGGGCTACACCTTC.

This clonotype turned up a few times. V and J are TRBV6-2 or TRBV6-3 and TRBJ1-2, with D tentatively TRBD1 (5 bases). Looked up from germline, CDR1 is MNHEY and CDR2 is SVGEGT. This CDR3 comprises 12 residues. The V and J ends lost 6 bases and 6 bases respectively, with 11 bases between them. This CDR3 reads CASSLRGDGYTF. In DNA form, the CDR3 reads TGTGCCAGCAGCCTAAGAGGGGATGGCTACACCTTC.